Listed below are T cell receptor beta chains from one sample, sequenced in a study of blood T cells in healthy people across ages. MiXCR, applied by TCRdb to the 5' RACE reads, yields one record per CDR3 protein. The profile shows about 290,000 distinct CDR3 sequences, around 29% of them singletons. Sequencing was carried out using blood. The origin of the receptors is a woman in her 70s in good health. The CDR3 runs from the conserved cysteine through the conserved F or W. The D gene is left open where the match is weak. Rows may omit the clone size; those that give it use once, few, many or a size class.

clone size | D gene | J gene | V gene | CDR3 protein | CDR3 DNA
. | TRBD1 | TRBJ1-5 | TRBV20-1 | CSAGRDRENQPQHF | TGCAGTGCTGGCCGGGACAGGGAAAATCAGCCCCAGCATTTT
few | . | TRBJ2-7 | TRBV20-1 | CSARDWRSSYEQYF | TGCAGTGCTAGAGACTGGAGGAGCTCCTACGAGCAGTACTTC
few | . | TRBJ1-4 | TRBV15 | CATSRGAAETELFF | TGTGCCACCAGCAGAGGTGCGGCGGAGACGGAACTGTTTTTT
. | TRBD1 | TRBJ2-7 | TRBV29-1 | CSVGGTGFSYEQYF | TGCAGCGTGGGGGGGACAGGGTTTTCCTACGAGCAGTACTTC
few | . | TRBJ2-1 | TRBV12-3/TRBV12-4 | CASSSRQVWDNEQFF | TGTGCCAGCAGTTCCCGACAGGTCTGGGACAATGAGCAGTTCTTC
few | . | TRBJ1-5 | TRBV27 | CACSLVWRQPQHF | TGTGCCTGCAGTTTGGTTTGGAGACAGCCCCAGCATTTT
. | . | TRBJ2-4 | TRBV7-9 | CASSENLAKNIQYF | TGTGCCAGCAGCGAAAACCTAGCCAAAAACATTCAGTACTTC
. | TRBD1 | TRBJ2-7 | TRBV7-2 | CASSPSRGQNEQYF | TGTGCCAGCAGCCCAAGCAGGGGGCAGAACGAGCAGTACTTC
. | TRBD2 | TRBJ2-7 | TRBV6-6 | CASSPIAGRTEQYF | TGTGCCAGCAGTCCCATAGCGGGAAGAACCGAGCAGTACTTC
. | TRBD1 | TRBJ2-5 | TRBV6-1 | CASTGQRLQETQYF | TGTGCCAGCACGGGACAGCGGCTTCAGGAGACCCAGTACTTC
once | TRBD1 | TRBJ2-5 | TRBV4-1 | CASSQEVQGDGTQYF | TGCGCCAGCAGCCAAGAGGTTCAGGGGGATGGGACCCAGTACTTC
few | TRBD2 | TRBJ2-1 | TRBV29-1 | CSVDGLAGTYNEQFF | TGCAGCGTCGACGGGCTAGCGGGAACCTACAATGAGCAGTTCTTC
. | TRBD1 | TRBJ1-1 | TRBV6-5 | CASSYRTGVPFF | TGTGCCAGCAGTTACCGAACAGGGGTCCCTTTCTTT
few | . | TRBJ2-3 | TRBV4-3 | CASSQGAAGSTDTQYF | TGCGCCAGCAGCCAAGGGGCCGCCGGTAGCACAGATACGCAGTATTTT
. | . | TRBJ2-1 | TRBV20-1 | CSAPDHDEQFF | TGCAGTGCCCCGGACCACGATGAGCAGTTCTTC
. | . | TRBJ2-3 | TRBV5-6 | CASNGGRGPGDTQYF | TGTGCCAGCAACGGAGGCCGGGGTCCCGGAGATACGCAGTATTTT
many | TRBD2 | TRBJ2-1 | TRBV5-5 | CASSSLAGNYNEQFF | TGTGCCAGCAGCTCCCTAGCGGGAAATTACAATGAGCAGTTCTTC
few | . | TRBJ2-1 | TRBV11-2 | CASSFQTGVEQFF | TGTGCCAGCAGCTTCCAGACGGGTGTTGAGCAGTTCTTC
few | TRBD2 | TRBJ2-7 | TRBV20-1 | CSVSGTHYEQYF | TGCAGTGTAAGCGGGACTCACTACGAGCAGTACTTC
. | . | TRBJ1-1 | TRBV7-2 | CASSFLQHNTEAFF | TGTGCCAGCAGCTTTCTCCAGCATAACACTGAAGCTTTCTTT
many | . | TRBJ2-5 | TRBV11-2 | CASSSRQRFQETQYF | TGTGCCAGCAGCTCTAGGCAGAGATTCCAAGAGACCCAGTACTTC
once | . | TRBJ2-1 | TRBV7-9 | CASSLNWAVQSNEQFF | TGTGCCAGCAGCTTAAATTGGGCAGTCCAAAGCAATGAGCAGTTCTTC
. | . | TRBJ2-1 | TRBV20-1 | CSARAPLPPYNEQFF | TGCAGTGCTAGAGCCCCTCTCCCTCCCTACAATGAGCAGTTCTTC
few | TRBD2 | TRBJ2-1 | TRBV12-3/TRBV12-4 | CASRVLAGGEQFF | TGTGCCAGCAGGGTGCTGGCGGGAGGTGAGCAGTTCTTC
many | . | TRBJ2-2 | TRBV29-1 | CSVGGQYTGELFF | TGCAGCGTGGGGGGACAGTACACCGGGGAGCTGTTTTTT
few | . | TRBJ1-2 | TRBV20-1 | CSAAGKQGGVWGYTF | TGCAGTGCGGCCGGCAAACAGGGAGGGGTGTGGGGCTACACCTTC
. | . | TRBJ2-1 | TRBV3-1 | CASSPALPNEQFF | TGTGCCAGCAGCCCGGCCCTCCCGAATGAGCAGTTCTTC
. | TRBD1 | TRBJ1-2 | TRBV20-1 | CSATTGGRVYGYTF | TGCAGTGCTACAACAGGGGGCCGGGTCTATGGCTACACCTTC
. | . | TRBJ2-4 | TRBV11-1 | CASSLEGQTENIQYF | TGTGCCAGCAGCTTGGAGGGGCAGACCGAAAACATTCAGTACTTC
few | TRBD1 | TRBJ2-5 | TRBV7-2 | CASSGSTGGVLKTQYF | TGTGCCAGCAGCGGCTCGACAGGGGGCGTTTTAAAGACCCAGTACTTC
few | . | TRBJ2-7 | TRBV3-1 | CASSQQGIYEQYF | TGTGCCAGCAGCCAGCAGGGGATTTACGAGCAGTACTTC
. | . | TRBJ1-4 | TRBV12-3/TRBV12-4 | CASSPSGRTTNEKLFF | TGTGCCAGCAGTCCCTCGGGCCGAACAACTAATGAAAAACTGTTTTTT
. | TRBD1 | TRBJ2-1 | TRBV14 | CASRTDRTNEQFF | TGTGCCAGCAGGACGGACAGGACGAATGAGCAGTTCTTC
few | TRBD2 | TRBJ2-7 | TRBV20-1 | CSAYSGTSHEQYF | TGCAGTGCTTACTCCGGGACTAGCCACGAGCAGTACTTC
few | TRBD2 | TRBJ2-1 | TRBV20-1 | CSASAFASGRAYNEQFF | TGCAGTGCTAGCGCGTTTGCTAGCGGGAGAGCTTACAATGAGCAGTTCTTC
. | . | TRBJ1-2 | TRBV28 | CASSGRNYGYTF | TGTGCCAGCAGCGGACGGAACTATGGCTACACCTTC
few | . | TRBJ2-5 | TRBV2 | CATAPDWETQYF | TGTGCCACAGCCCCCGATTGGGAGACCCAGTACTTC
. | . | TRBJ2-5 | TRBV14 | CASSPTVEYETQYF | TGTGCCAGCAGCCCTACGGTGGAGTACGAGACCCAGTACTTC
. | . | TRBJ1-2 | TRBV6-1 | CASSGRLKGTENYGYTF | TGTGCCAGCAGTGGGCGCCTAAAGGGGACGGAGAACTATGGCTACACCTTC
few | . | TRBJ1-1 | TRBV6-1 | CASWGGPGTEAFF | TGTGCCTCCTGGGGGGGGCCCGGCACTGAAGCTTTCTTT
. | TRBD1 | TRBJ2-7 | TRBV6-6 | CASRAGTGAYEQYF | TGTGCCAGCAGGGCCGGGACAGGCGCCTACGAGCAGTACTTC
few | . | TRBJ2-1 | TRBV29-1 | CSVEFRANNEQFF | TGCAGCGTTGAATTCAGGGCCAACAATGAGCAGTTCTTC